The rows below give T cell receptor beta chains drawn from one sample of a study of T-cell reconstitution after alpha-beta-depleted transplantation in children. TCRdb re-derived calls from the PCR reads in MiXCR, one entry per CDR3 protein. Here the sample spans around 500,000 distinct CDR3 sequences, roughly 23% being singletons. The sample was PBMCs, mostly from graft donor cells, taken 360 days after TCRalphabeta/CD19-depleted stem cell transplant. These receptors originate from a boy younger than two who had a stem cell transplant for acute myeloid leukemia, so the T cells may come from the graft donor. Both conserved end residues are part of each CDR3. D genes are given only for firm matches. Part of the rows lack a size; the others show once, few, many or a class for expanded clones.

CDR3 DNA,CDR3 protein,clone size,D gene,V gene,J gene
TGCAGTGCCCTGAAAGGGCGGGAGACCCAGTACTTC,CSALKGRETQYF,many,NA,TRBV20-1,TRBJ2-5
TGTGCCACCAGCAGAGACCGGCTAGAGCAGTACTTC,CATSRDRLEQYF,NA,NA,TRBV15,TRBJ2-7
TGTGCCAGCAGCTTAGGGGGCGGGGGGAAGGATGAGCAGTTCTTC,CASSLGGGGKDEQFF,NA,TRBD2,TRBV7-2,TRBJ2-1
TGTGCCAGCAGTTTAGGGGGGCAGTCCTACGAGCAGTACTTC,CASSLGGQSYEQYF,many,NA,TRBV12-3/TRBV12-4,TRBJ2-7
TGCAGTGCTAGAGCCCAGGGTGGCTGGGGCAATCAGCCCCAGCATTTT,CSARAQGGWGNQPQHF,many,NA,TRBV20-1,TRBJ1-5
TGTGCCAGCAGCCAAGAAGACTTCCTCAGCTCCTACAATGAGCAGTTCTTC,CASSQEDFLSSYNEQFF,NA,NA,TRBV3-1,TRBJ2-1
TGTGCCAGCAGCGGGACTAGCGGGGCGGGAGATACGCAGTATTTT,CASSGTSGAGDTQYF,NA,TRBD2,TRBV7-7,TRBJ2-3
TGTGCCAGCAGCTTTTCCCTAGCGGGGCGGAAAGAGACCCAGTACTTC,CASSFSLAGRKETQYF,few,TRBD2,TRBV5-5,TRBJ2-5
TGTGCCATCAGTGATTCGGCGGGGGTCGACGATACGCAGTATTTT,CAISDSAGVDDTQYF,NA,TRBD2,TRBV10-3,TRBJ2-3
TGTGCCAGCAGCTTGGACCCCTTCACTGAAGCTTTCTTT,CASSLDPFTEAFF,NA,NA,TRBV5-6,TRBJ1-1
TGTGCCAGCAGTTCTCTAGCGGGGGCCTCCTACGAGCAGTACTTC,CASSSLAGASYEQYF,few,TRBD2,TRBV7-9,TRBJ2-7
TGTGCCAGCAGCTTTGCGGGGACAGGGTCTAGTGGCTACACCTTC,CASSFAGTGSSGYTF,NA,TRBD1,TRBV7-2,TRBJ1-2
TGTGCCAGCAGGCAAAACAGGGGAGATGCCGGGGAGCTGTTTTTT,CASRQNRGDAGELFF,once,TRBD1,TRBV12-3/TRBV12-4,TRBJ2-2
TGCAGTGCTAGTTGGGAGAAGGTCTCCAAAAACATTCAGTACTTC,CSASWEKVSKNIQYF,NA,NA,TRBV20-1,TRBJ2-4
TGCAGTGCTAGCCGGACAGGGAAGTCCTACAATGAGCAGTTCTTC,CSASRTGKSYNEQFF,NA,TRBD1,TRBV20-1,TRBJ2-1
TGCGCCAGCAGCCAAGATCACCCCTCTACCTACAATGAGCAGTTCTTC,CASSQDHPSTYNEQFF,few,NA,TRBV4-3,TRBJ2-1
TGTGCCAGCAGCGTAGAGGTAGCGGGGGGGCCTAGGCACAATGAGCAGTTCTTC,CASSVEVAGGPRHNEQFF,few,TRBD2,TRBV9,TRBJ2-1
TGCAGTGCTACGAGGACTAGCGGGGGCCGCTACTACGAGCAGTACTTC,CSATRTSGGRYYEQYF,few,TRBD2,TRBV20-1,TRBJ2-7
TGTGCCACCAGTGTCGGGACAGGACATAATCAGCCCCAGCATTTT,CATSVGTGHNQPQHF,NA,TRBD1,TRBV24-1,TRBJ1-5
TGCAGTGCTAGAACGGCAGGGTCATCGGTTACGCAGTATTTT,CSARTAGSSVTQYF,NA,NA,TRBV20-1,TRBJ2-3
TGTGCCAGCAAGTACGAGATATACACCGGGGAGCTGTTTTTT,CASKYEIYTGELFF,NA,NA,TRBV6-1,TRBJ2-2
TGTGCCAGTAGTACGCCGGGGGCGATCTACAATGAGCAGTTCTTC,CASSTPGAIYNEQFF,many,NA,TRBV19,TRBJ2-1
TGTGCCACCAGCAGAGATCGGGCGAGATCGGAGACCCAGTACTTC,CATSRDRARSETQYF,NA,NA,TRBV15,TRBJ2-5
TGCAGTGCTACACTAGACGCAGATACGCAGTATTTT,CSATLDADTQYF,NA,NA,TRBV20-1,TRBJ2-3
TGTGCCTGCAGCCAAGATTCGTCCGGGACCCTAGGAGGGGCAGATACGCAGTATTTT,CACSQDSSGTLGGADTQYF,NA,NA,TRBV3-1,TRBJ2-3
TGCGCCAGCAGCCAATGGCAGGGGGGGGATGGCTACACCTTC,CASSQWQGGDGYTF,NA,TRBD1,TRBV4-1,TRBJ1-2
TGCAGTGCCCCGGGACTCAATAATGAAAAACTGTTTTTT,CSAPGLNNEKLFF,NA,NA,TRBV20-1,TRBJ1-4
TGTGCCACATCGTTCTCGCGGTCGAACAATGAGCAGTTCTTC,CATSFSRSNNEQFF,NA,NA,TRBV6-1,TRBJ2-1
TGTGCCAGCAGCGTAGTGGGCGGGGGGGTCCTGAATGAGCAGTTCTTC,CASSVVGGGVLNEQFF,few,TRBD2,TRBV9,TRBJ2-1